This T cell receptor beta chain was found in a study of cytomegalovirus exposure and HLA in healthy donors (dated 2017 in TCRdb). As for the study more broadly: An earlier analysis of more than 550 of the donors reported 276 Gb of sequence data and about 120 million unique TCR beta sequences obtained from 180 million or so T cells. An early release covering about 600 HLA-typed donors comprised roughly 300 gigabases of sequencing data and around 85 million unique TCR sequences. Of the 300 to 450 genotyped donors, approximately 80% fell in the genetic ancestry cluster associated with self-reported Caucasian donors. The aim of the study was to test whether cataloging public T cell receptors could identify signatures of past pathogen exposure. The T cell repertoires of 666 subjects were profiled by immunosequencing and related to cytomegalovirus serostatus. A separate validation cohort of over 95 different subjects was used in addition to the 666-subject first cohort. To predict cytomegalovirus infection status, the study brought together high-throughput TCR immunosequencing, statistical association of individual TCRs with disease status, and machine learning. In a later analysis, previously published TCR beta repertoires from about 670 donors were re-analyzed and high-resolution HLA genotyping was added so that TCR occurrence patterns could be studied. Rather than drawing on any new phenotypic data, the later analysis identified candidate immune exposures from TCR beta sequences and the way those sequences occurred across donors. To decide whether each TCR beta V gene segment behaved as functional or pseudogenic, an earlier analysis of some 580 of the donors relied on high-throughput TCR beta sequencing. Donor age, sex, ethnicity and CMV serostatus were compiled together with the repertoire data. A later genetic analysis took genome-wide SNP genotypes for about 65% of the roughly 670 donors and used that subset as a discovery cohort. All discovery cohort repertoires had been generated on a single sequencing platform. HLA typing included class I and class II loci at four-digit resolution. The number of donors typed differed by locus, with about 629-640 for A, B, C, DRB1 and DQB1, 522 for DQA1, about 610 for DPA1, and 450 to 480 for DPB1. Roughly five DR-DQ haplotypes were handled as single units for association and clustering because linkage in the cohort was strong. Among roughly 400 genotyped donors of the cohort, an average of around 220,000 unique TCR beta nucleotide sequences was sequenced per donor, of which about 19% were non-productive.

The library was produced with the immunoSEQ multiplex PCR assay. The multiplex PCR relied on a mix of 60 forward primers for TCR Vbeta segments and 13 reverse primers for TCR Jbeta segments. The CDR3 region of rearranged TCR beta genes was amplified from genomic DNA by a multiplex PCR assay. On the Illumina HiSeq System, the amplified TCR beta libraries were sequenced as 87-base-pair reads. The study's processing was this. Across the 640 or so repertoires, a later analysis counted around 80 million unique TCR beta chains, approximately 12 million of which were shared by at least two donors. To remove PCR and sequencing errors, raw reads were error-corrected and collapsed into unique sequences using a nearest-neighbor algorithm that merged closely related sequences. CDR3 sequences were aligned to IMGT reference sequences to assign V, D and J gene segments. Each retained sequence needed at least a six-nucleotide match to both a V gene segment and a J gene segment. A rearrangement was called productive if the CDR3 had no stop codons and remained in frame with V and J, and every other rearrangement was called non-productive. Following IMGT convention, CDR3 was defined as the stretch from the second conserved V-encoded cysteine to the conserved J-encoded phenylalanine. The earlier analysis of about 530 of the donors excluded any sequence lacking an unambiguous match to a single V gene segment. An earlier analysis of about 600 of the donors called V segments functional above 56.7% productive rearrangements and segregating when the between-donor standard deviation exceeded 5%. To diagnose cytomegalovirus status from the catalog of TCR beta chain sequences, a statistical classification framework was built. V and J gene assignment, in a later analysis, came from comparing TCR nucleotide sequences with IMGT/GENE-DB human TR gene sequences. In a later analysis, CDR3 sequences and most-parsimonious VDJ recombination scenarios were assigned using the TCRdist pipeline. A later analysis defined each TCR beta chain by its CDR3 amino acid sequence plus V-gene family, and excluded reads lacking a unique V-gene family. To address suspected cross-contamination and a sequencing artifact, a later analysis removed approximately 590 highly shared, low-generation-probability nucleotide sequences. A later analysis calculated a clonal expansion index for each public chain from normalized within-repertoire ranks of inferred template counts. Generation probabilities in a later analysis came from a VDJ recombination model fitted to out-of-frame rearrangements, and those results were checked against IGoR. In a later analysis, hypergeometric tests were used to score TCR-TCR, TCR-HLA and TCR-CMV co-occurrence, with a repertoire-size bias correction applied to TCR pairs. To estimate false discovery rates, a later analysis permuted the HLA or CMV assignments 20 times. In a later analysis, co-occurring TCRs were grouped with DBSCAN, and TCRdist sequence similarity was added when clustering was performed within HLA-allele-positive subsets. Co-occurrence clustering excluded repertoires with fewer than 30,000 or more than 120,000 public chains, plus five with anomalous nucleotide sharing. The source is immuneACCESS, and TCRdb retained only in-frame sequences with V and J called. Part of the clones is not carried over; for the studies checked, unresolved V genes explain less than half of this, and the remainder is unexplained. The D gene and trimming were derived from the DNA, and the V and J assignments and clone size from that table. In this sample the table shows 150,000 to 200,000 clones, approximately 84% of which occur a single time. About 3% of the sample lies in the top ten.

General study outcomes and caveats: A later genetic analysis reported fewer N-insertions in productive TCRs among donors in an Asian-associated ancestry cluster than the roughly 700-donor mean. A later analysis associated around 16,000 TCR beta sequences with specific HLA alleles at a false discovery rate of 0.05. A cluster of highly shared sequence variants was judged likely to be a technical artifact of the sequencing pipeline. Linkage disequilibrium might explain the correlated functional status among segregating V segments, but an unknown experimental factor could not be ruled out. The earlier analysis of some 560 of the donors excluded around 17 rarely observed V segments, including chromosome 9 orphons, because counts were too low. The classifier was reported to diagnose cytomegalovirus status with high specificity and sensitivity in both the original cohort and the validation cohort. A few of the identified cytomegalovirus-associated TCR beta chains were confirmed in vitro to be specific for cytomegalovirus antigens. The study listed 150 to 200 TCR beta chains as associated with cytomegalovirus. When HLA alleles, especially DR and DQ, strongly co-occurred, TCR associations were difficult to assign to individual alleles. Most TCR sequences were observed very rarely across donors, whereas some public TCRs were present in many individuals. CMV serostatus was the only immune exposure information available for the cohort. According to the authors, the approach could potentially be generalized to other disease states and immunological phenotypes. This cohort had only TCR beta chains sequenced, and the lack of alpha or paired-chain data limited which features could be detected. According to a later analysis, most CMV-associated TCR beta chains appeared to be HLA-restricted, and the HLA associations seemed to be driven largely by CMV exposure. Some IMGT-functional V segments, including TRBV6-2 and TRBV6-3, could not be told apart with the 87-base-pair reads, so those segments were excluded. A further reported finding was that TCR beta sequences accurately predicted the HLA-A and HLA-B alleles for most subjects in the first cohort. In an earlier analysis of more than 500 of the donors, most TCR beta V segments appeared in productive rearrangements about 90% or about 30% of the time, broadly matching IMGT annotations. Several of the top co-occurrence clusters appeared to be linked to parvovirus B19, influenza, CMV and Epstein-Barr virus, according to a later analysis. A later analysis found that TCR association rates varied across HLA loci, with DRB1 alleles showing the most associated TCRs and HLA-C alleles the fewest. Roughly uniform sequencing depth across donors was assumed in presence/absence analyses, although this assumption may not hold. V-gene and J-gene trimming of TCR beta chains was associated with a missense DCLRE1C variant in a later genetic analysis, and the association was replicated in an independent cohort. Because HLA typing was missing for some donors at each locus, association tests included only the typed subset. Compared with equally common non-associated chains, HLA-associated TCR beta chains in a later analysis were more clonally expanded and had lower generation probabilities.

The cohort was made up of 666 healthy bone marrow donors. At the time of sampling, all cohort members were nominally healthy, though unrecorded immune exposures were likely present. The donor tested CMV seronegative, placing the donor among the 350 to 400 seronegative members of the cohort. A peripheral blood sample was provided by each donor, and peripheral blood mononuclear cells were used for TCR beta sequencing. The Qiagen DNeasy Blood Extraction Kit was used to extract genomic DNA from the blood cell samples. A remark on this clone: The antigen it binds to is not known. It has no much larger one-base neighbor in the sample; base qualities were not kept.

V lost 4 bases and J lost 4 bases; the stretch between them is 20 bases long. The germline V gene gives CDR1 as MDHEN and CDR2 as SYDVKM. Measured from the cysteine to the phenylalanine, the CDR3 is 16 residues long. Just CDR3 DNA is preserved here, 48 bases in frame from base 1. The sequence links TRBV28 to TRBJ2-7; a tentative D match to TRBD2 spans 7 bases. The TCR originated in a female donor in good health and CMV-seronegative. Source material: PBMCs. The nucleotides read TGTGCCAGCAGTTCCCCCAGGGAGGGGGAGGGGTACGAGCAGTACTTC. Its translation is CASSSPREGEGYEQYF.